These T cell receptor beta chains were read from a single sample in a study of cytomegalovirus exposure and HLA in healthy donors. TCRdb's copy holds only in-frame clones and misses some; the assay was immunoSEQ multiplex PCR. The sample yields under 200,000 clones, approximately 80% seen once. The sequencing sample was made of PBMCs. The source is a man in his 60s in good health and CMV-seronegative. Each CDR3 is given with its conserved first and last residue. A D gene is named only where the DNA matches it firmly. A clone size is listed for some rows: how often the clone was seen (once, few, many), or a class if it is expanded.

D	V	size	J	CDR3	DNA
NA	TRBV6-1	NA	TRBJ1-4	CASSENTEKLFF	TGTGCCAGCAGTGAGAACACCGAAAAACTGTTTTTT
NA	TRBV7-2	NA	TRBJ2-5	CASSLTLASTREAQYF	TGTGCCAGCAGCCTTACCCTCGCTAGCACAAGAGAAGCCCAGTACTTC
NA	TRBV7-9	few	TRBJ1-5	CASSLVSGIGDQPQNF	TGTGCCAGCAGCTTAGTGTCAGGGATTGGGGATCAGCCCCAGAATTTT
TRBD1	TRBV29-1	NA	TRBJ1-2	CSVGQGDYGYTF	TGCAGCGTTGGGCAGGGGGACTATGGCTACACCTTC
NA	TRBV4-3	NA	TRBJ2-3	CASSQGGRGPTDTQYF	TGCGCCAGCAGCCAAGGCGGCAGGGGTCCCACAGATACGCAGTATTTT
NA	TRBV4-1	few	TRBJ2-7	CASSQDPGTGQYF	TGCGCCAGCAGCCAAGATCCCGGTACTGGGCAGTACTTC
NA	TRBV29-1	NA	TRBJ1-1	CSGATNTEAFF	TGCAGCGGGGCCACAAACACTGAAGCTTTCTTT
TRBD2	TRBV7-8	few	TRBJ2-7	CASSLTTSGEQYF	TGTGCCAGCAGCTTAACGACTAGCGGCGAGCAGTACTTC
NA	TRBV28	NA	TRBJ1-2	CASGGGNHYGYTF	TGTGCCAGCGGGGGGGGCAATCACTATGGCTACACCTTC
TRBD2	TRBV2	NA	TRBJ2-3	CASSEVGSGRSDTQYF	TGTGCCAGCAGTGAAGTAGGTAGCGGGAGGTCAGATACGCAGTATTTT
NA	TRBV7-9	once	TRBJ2-7	CSSSLDSPYEQYF	TGTTCCAGCAGCTTAGACAGCCCCTACGAGCAGTACTTC
NA	TRBV5-4	NA	TRBJ2-7	CASSLTQGGPYEQYF	TGTGCCAGCAGCTTGACTCAGGGGGGACCCTACGAGCAGTACTTC
NA	TRBV19	NA	TRBJ2-3	CATNGGHMDEDTQYF	TGTGCCACCAATGGGGGACACATGGATGAGGATACGCAGTATTTT
TRBD2	TRBV9	NA	TRBJ2-3	CASSSGGLAGTFLPDTQYF	TGTGCCAGCAGCTCTGGGGGACTAGCGGGAACCTTTCTGCCAGATACGCAGTATTTT
TRBD1	TRBV30	NA	TRBJ1-4	CAWSRDSNNEKLFF	TGTGCCTGGAGCCGGGACAGTAATAATGAAAAACTGTTTTTT
TRBD1	TRBV19	NA	TRBJ2-5	CASSRGKETQYF	TGTGCCAGTAGCAGGGGGAAAGAGACCCAGTACTTC
NA	TRBV5-8	NA	TRBJ1-1	CASSLELIDTEAFF	TGTGCCAGCAGCTTGGAACTGATCGACACTGAAGCTTTCTTT
NA	TRBV5-4	few	TRBJ1-6	CASSFTAGRNSPLHF	TGTGCCAGCAGCTTCACCGCCGGGAGGAATTCACCCCTCCACTTT
TRBD1	TRBV28	NA	TRBJ2-7	CASVTGGLEQYF	TGTGCCAGCGTCACAGGGGGACTCGAGCAGTACTTC
TRBD2	TRBV7-6	NA	TRBJ2-3	CASSHSSRTSSDTQYF	TGTGCCAGCAGTCATTCCTCCAGGACTAGTTCAGATACGCAGTATTTT
TRBD2	TRBV5-1	NA	TRBJ2-2	CASSLTQTSGSGTGELFF	TGCGCCAGCAGCCTCACCCAGACTAGCGGGAGTGGAACCGGGGAGCTGTTTTTT
NA	TRBV19	NA	TRBJ2-7	CASSRILGSSYEQYF	TGTGCCAGTAGTCGAATTCTAGGGAGCTCCTACGAGCAGTACTTC
NA	TRBV2	NA	TRBJ2-2	CASSLDNGELFF	TGTGCCAGCTCGTTAGATAACGGGGAGCTGTTTTTT
TRBD2	TRBV11-3	NA	TRBJ2-1	CASSFSGAQGEQFF	TGTGCCAGCAGCTTTAGCGGGGCCCAAGGAGAGCAGTTCTTC
TRBD1	TRBV10-2	NA	TRBJ1-2	CASVPGQGGGYTF	TGCGCCAGCGTACCGGGACAGGGAGGTGGCTACACCTTC
NA	TRBV28	NA	TRBJ2-5	CASSSPSRETQYF	TGTGCCAGCTCTAGTCCCTCTCGTGAGACCCAGTACTTC
NA	TRBV12-5	NA	TRBJ1-5	CASAKPGISNQPQHF	TGTGCTAGTGCCAAACCGGGGATTAGCAATCAGCCCCAGCATTTT
TRBD1	TRBV6-5	NA	TRBJ2-4	CASSTPTGNQNIQYF	TGTGCCAGCAGTACTCCGACAGGGAACCAAAACATTCAGTACTTC
TRBD1	TRBV19	NA	TRBJ1-2	CASSITGGRTNYGYTF	TGTGCCAGTAGTATCACAGGGGGCCGAACTAACTATGGCTACACCTTC
TRBD2	TRBV10-2	NA	TRBJ2-7	CASSVAGGPYEQYF	TGCGCCAGCAGTGTGGCGGGGGGGCCTTACGAGCAGTACTTC
TRBD1	TRBV6-1	NA	TRBJ2-3	CASIRRDSISDTQYF	TGTGCCAGCATACGCCGGGACAGTATCTCAGATACGCAGTATTTT
NA	TRBV11-2	few	TRBJ2-7	CASSLRGTTHEQYF	TGTGCCAGCAGCTTGCGGGGGACAACCCACGAGCAGTACTTC
NA	TRBV19	NA	TRBJ2-1	CASSTPPSYNEQFF	TGTGCCAGTAGTACCCCCCCGTCCTACAATGAGCAGTTCTTC
TRBD1	TRBV30	NA	TRBJ1-1	CAWSGLLQGAAEAFF	TGTGCCTGGAGTGGACTACTACAGGGGGCCGCTGAAGCTTTCTTT
NA	TRBV5-1	NA	TRBJ2-3	CASKSWSGGTDTQYF	TGCGCCAGCAAAAGTTGGTCGGGGGGCACAGATACGCAGTATTTT
TRBD1	TRBV6-5	NA	TRBJ1-5	CASRKTGRNQPQNF	TGTGCCAGCAGAAAGACAGGGCGGAATCAGCCCCAGAATTTT
TRBD2	TRBV5-1	NA	TRBJ2-2	CASSLNLAGENTGELFF	TGCGCCAGCAGCTTAAACCTAGCGGGGGAGAACACCGGGGAGCTGTTTTTT
TRBD1	TRBV5-1	few	TRBJ1-2	CASSLGQDPYGYTF	TGCGCCAGCAGCCTAGGACAGGACCCATATGGCTACACCTTC
TRBD2	TRBV5-6	NA	TRBJ2-1	CASSHGLAGRTIDEQFF	TGTGCCAGCAGCCACGGACTAGCGGGACGTACAATCGATGAGCAGTTCTTC
NA	TRBV21-1	few	TRBJ1-6	CAPRARSCSNSPLHF	TGTGCCCCACGTGCGCGGAGCTGCAGCAATTCACCCCTCCACTTT
TRBD1	TRBV5-1	NA	TRBJ1-2	CASSWGQGARGYTF	TGCGCCAGCTCGTGGGGACAGGGGGCGCGAGGCTACACCTTC
TRBD1	TRBV5-1	few	TRBJ2-7	CASSYSGTGGREQYF	TGCGCCAGCAGCTACTCCGGGACAGGGGGTAGGGAGCAGTACTTC
TRBD1	TRBV28	NA	TRBJ2-1	CASSLEGRDRGLNEQFF	TGTGCCAGCAGTCTCGAAGGACGGGACAGGGGTCTTAATGAGCAGTTCTTC
TRBD1	TRBV19	few	TRBJ1-5	CASSTGTAINQPQHF	TGTGCCAGTAGTACCGGGACAGCCATAAATCAGCCCCAGCATTTT
TRBD1	TRBV7-9	NA	TRBJ2-1	CASSMTGGRSEQFF	TGTGCCAGCAGCATGACAGGGGGTCGATCTGAGCAGTTCTTC
NA	TRBV4-3	NA	TRBJ2-2	CASSQGASRAGELFF	TGCGCCAGCAGCCAAGGGGCTAGCCGTGCCGGGGAGCTGTTTTTT
TRBD1	TRBV6-5	NA	TRBJ2-1	CASSYSTGQGFNEQFF	TGTGCCAGCAGTTACTCGACGGGACAGGGGTTCAATGAGCAGTTCTTC
NA	TRBV6-4	few	TRBJ2-2	CASSDRANTGELFF	TGTGCCAGCAGTGACCGGGCGAACACCGGGGAGCTGTTTTTT
TRBD2	TRBV27	NA	TRBJ2-1	CASSVGTSGYNEQFF	TGTGCCAGCAGCGTCGGGACTAGCGGATACAATGAGCAGTTCTTC